What follows is one T cell receptor (beta chain) and its context. This entry comes from a study of OX40 agonist ivuxolimab in advanced cancers. Libraries were prepared by immunoSEQ multiplex PCR; TCRdb keeps only in-frame clonotypes and omits some of them. The table includes roughly 87,000 clones, more than 80% detected once. Germline loops: CDR1 LNHDA, CDR2 SQIVND (reference sequence). Trimming cost V 3 bases and J 7 bases, with 9 bases left between them. This CDR3 has 12 residues. Sample: CD4+ or CD8+ T cells sorted from blood, taken in a trial of the OX40 agonist ivuxolimab. This clonotype was sampled from an adult with an advanced solid tumor such as melanoma, head and neck, liver or kidney cancer. This rearrangement joins TRBV19 to TRBJ2-5; a possible D gene is TRBD1 (5 bases). For the CDR3, the DNA is TGTGCCAGTAGTATCCACCAGGGGACCCAGTACTTC. It codes for CASSIHQGTQYF. Full variable domain (outside the CDR3, taken from reference TRBV19 and TRBJ2-5): DGGITQSPKYLFRKEGQNVTLSCEQNLNHDAMYWYRQDPGQGLRLIYYSQIVNDFQKGDIAEGYSVSREKKESFPLTVTSAQKNPTAFYLCASSIHQGTQYFGPGTRLLVL.